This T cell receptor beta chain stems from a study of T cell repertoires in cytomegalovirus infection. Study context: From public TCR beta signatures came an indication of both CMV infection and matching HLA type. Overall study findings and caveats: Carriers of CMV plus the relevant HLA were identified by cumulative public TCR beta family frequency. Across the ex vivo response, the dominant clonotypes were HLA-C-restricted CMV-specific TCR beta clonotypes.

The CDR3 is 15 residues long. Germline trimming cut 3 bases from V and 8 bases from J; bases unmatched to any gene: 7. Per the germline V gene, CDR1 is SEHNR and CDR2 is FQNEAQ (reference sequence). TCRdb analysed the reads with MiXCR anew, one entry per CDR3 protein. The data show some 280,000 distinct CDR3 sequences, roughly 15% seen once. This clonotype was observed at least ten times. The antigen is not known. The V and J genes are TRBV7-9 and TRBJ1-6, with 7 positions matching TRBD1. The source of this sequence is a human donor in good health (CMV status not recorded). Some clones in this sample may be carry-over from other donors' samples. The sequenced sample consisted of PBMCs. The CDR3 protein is CASSFFRGEDSPLHF. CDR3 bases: TGTGCCAGCAGCTTCTTCAGGGGGGAAGATTCACCCCTCCACTTT. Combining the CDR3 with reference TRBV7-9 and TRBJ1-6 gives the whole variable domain DTGVSQNPRHKITKRGQNVTFRCDPISEHNRLYWYRQTLGQGPEFLTYFQNEAQLEKSRLLSDRFSAERPKGSFSTLEIQRTEQGDSAMYLCASSFFRGEDSPLHFGNGTRLTVT.